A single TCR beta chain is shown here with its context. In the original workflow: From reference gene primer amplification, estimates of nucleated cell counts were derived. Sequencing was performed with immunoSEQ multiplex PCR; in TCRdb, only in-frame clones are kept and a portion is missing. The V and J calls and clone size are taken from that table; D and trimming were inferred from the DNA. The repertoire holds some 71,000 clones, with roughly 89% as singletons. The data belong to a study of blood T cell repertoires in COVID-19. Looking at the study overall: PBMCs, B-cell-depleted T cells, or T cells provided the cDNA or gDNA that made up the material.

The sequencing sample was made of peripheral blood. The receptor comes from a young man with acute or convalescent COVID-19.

The CDR3 loop reads CASSELANSPSTDTQYF. The CDR3 nucleotides read TGTGCCAGCAGTGAACTAGCGAACTCCCCTAGCACAGATACGCAGTATTTT. The chain joins TRBV6-1 to TRBJ2-3; D possibly corresponds to TRBD2 (6 bases). The CDR3 runs 17 residues. CDR1 is MNHNS, CDR2 SASEGT, per germline. Trimming pared 2 bases from V and 0 bases from J, leaving 15 bases between.